These T cell receptor beta chains were read from a single sample in a study of T cells in localized non-small cell lung cancer. Here immunoSEQ multiplex PCR was the method, and the copy in TCRdb shows in-frame clones only, minus some. The data contain over 1,500 clones, roughly 30% of them singletons. The sample in question was normal lung tissue next to the tumor, obtained before any cancer treatment. These receptor sequences come from a male donor aged 60 or older with stage II squamous cell lung carcinoma. Each CDR3 is given with its conserved first and last residue. D genes are given only for firm matches. A clone size is listed for some rows: how often the clone was seen (once, few, many), or a class if it is expanded.

abundance,v_gene,j_gene,d_gene,CDR3nt,CDR3aa
few,TRBV30,TRBJ2-1,-,TGTGCCTGGAGTGTACCGGGCAGGGGGGGAAATGAGCAGTTCTTC,CAWSVPGRGGNEQFF
-,TRBV11-3,TRBJ2-7,-,TGTGCCAGCAGCTCAAGGGACGGTTCCTACGAGCAGTACTTC,CASSSRDGSYEQYF
few,TRBV10-3,TRBJ2-1,-,TGTGCCATCAGTGAGCCTAGCGCCAATGAGAGGGAGCAGTTCTTC,CAISEPSANEREQFF
large,TRBV5-1,TRBJ2-5,TRBD1,TGCGCCAGCAAACCCGACAGGGCCCAAGAGACCCAGTACTTC,CASKPDRAQETQYF
few,TRBV28,TRBJ1-2,TRBD1,TGTGCCAGCAGTCAGGGGGCTGGTTATGGCTACACCTTC,CASSQGAGYGYTF
-,TRBV11-3,TRBJ1-2,TRBD1,TGTGCCAGCAGCTTCTATCTCGGTGGGACAGGGGAAGGCTACACCTTC,CASSFYLGGTGEGYTF
-,TRBV7-4,TRBJ2-5,TRBD1,TGTGCCAGCAGCGTAAGGGGACAGGTCGTGGAGACCCAGTACTTC,CASSVRGQVVETQYF
medium-sized,TRBV9,TRBJ2-3,-,TGTGCCAGCAGCGTAGGGGAGAGGGATACGCAGTATTTT,CASSVGERDTQYF
-,TRBV19,TRBJ2-6,-,TGTGCCAGTAGTATTACGAGGGCAGGGGCCAACGTCCTGACTTTC,CASSITRAGANVLTF
medium-sized,TRBV11-3,TRBJ1-5,TRBD1,TGTGCCAGCAGCCCGACAGGGGGCTTTTTGGAGCCCCAGCATTTT,CASSPTGGFLEPQHF
-,TRBV5-1,TRBJ2-7,-,TGCGCCAGCAGCTTGGAAACCCCGGACAGCTTAAAGTACTTC,CASSLETPDSLKYF
few,TRBV7-7,TRBJ2-2,-,TGTGCCAGCAGCTCCCCCTGGGGGCCGAACACCGGGGAGCTGTTTTTT,CASSSPWGPNTGELFF
-,TRBV4-1,TRBJ2-7,-,TGCGCCAGCAGCCAAGTATCACAGCAAAACTACGAGCAGTACTTC,CASSQVSQQNYEQYF
medium-sized,TRBV9,TRBJ1-1,TRBD1,TGTGCCAGCAGTGAAAGACAGGGATCTGAAGCTTTCTTT,CASSERQGSEAFF
-,TRBV29-1,TRBJ2-7,TRBD2,TGCAGCGTTGTCATCGAGGGACTAGGGACCCGGGAGCAGTACTTC,CSVVIEGLGTREQYF
-,TRBV13,TRBJ2-6,-,TGTGCCAGCAGCTTAGGGTTTGCCAACGTCCTGACTTTC,CASSLGFANVLTF
few,TRBV11-1,TRBJ1-4,TRBD1,TGTGCCAGCAGCCCGACAGGGGTGAATGAAAAACTGTTTTTT,CASSPTGVNEKLFF
large,TRBV6-8,TRBJ2-1,-,TGTGCCAGCAGTGACGTAGGGAGGGAGCAGTTCTTC,CASSDVGREQFF
-,TRBV11-3,TRBJ1-5,-,TGTGCCAGCAGCTCAGATCTGGGGAATCAGCCCCAGCATTTT,CASSSDLGNQPQHF
few,TRBV18,TRBJ2-3,-,TGTGCCAGCGGCCAGGGATCGACAGATACGCAGTATTTT,CASGQGSTDTQYF
medium-sized,TRBV11-3,TRBJ2-7,TRBD2,TGTGCCAGCAGCTTAGTGGTTCAGCGGGGGTACGAGCAGTACTTC,CASSLVVQRGYEQYF
few,TRBV19,TRBJ2-1,-,TGTGCCAGTAGTTTCCGGGACGGTACCTACAATGAGCAGTTCTTC,CASSFRDGTYNEQFF